The entry that follows covers one TCR beta chain sequence. As yet, its antigen is unknown. These data come from a study of T cells in narcolepsy. About the research overall: Enrolled donors included narcolepsy type 1 or type 2 patients and healthy controls.

Study outcomes and limitations: Reportedly, autoreactive clonotypes were serially detected in patients' blood but not controls'. Comparing one patient's CSF and blood CD4+ clonotypes highlighted HCRT- and TRIB2-specific autoreactive clonotypes.

Data came from immunoSEQ multiplex PCR; TCRdb stores just in-frame clones and leaves some out. In the table there are roughly 17,000 clones, around 77% of which are singletons. J lost 4 bases, V lost 2 bases, and 7 bases had no gene match. The CDR3 consists of 16 residues. Germline assignment: CDR1 MNHNS and CDR2 SASEGT. The origin of this receptor is a human donor with narcolepsy. The chain is built from TRBV6-1 and TRBJ2-7; TRBD1 agrees at 11 bases. Source material: CD45RA- memory CD8+ T cells from PBMCs. CDR3 in amino acids: CASSELVGTGGYEQYF. CDR3 nucleotide sequence: TGTGCCAGCAGTGAATTGGTGGGGACAGGGGGATACGAGCAGTACTTC.